A single sample is the source of the 2 T cell receptor beta chains below, sequenced in a study of shared clonotypes between healthy human individuals. Here immunoSEQ multiplex PCR was the method, and the copy in TCRdb shows in-frame clones only, minus some. The sample lists about 2.3 million clones, over 90% seen once, with around 0.4% in the top ten. The source material was naive CD4+ T cells from PBMCs. The subset denotes: CD45RA+ positively selected. These receptors originate from a man aged 18-30 years in good health. Some clones in this sample may be carry-over from other donors' samples.

The chain carries TRBV11-3 and TRBJ2-1, with 8 bases fitting TRBD2. V shed 4 bases and J 9 bases; nucleotides not matched to a gene: 14. Germline CDR1 is SGHNT and CDR2 is YENEEA. The CDR3 is 16 residues long. CDR3 in amino acids: CASSSHSGTAPGEQFF. CDR3 DNA: TGTGCCAGCAGCTCGCATAGCGGGACGGCTCCAGGTGAGCAGTTCTTC.

The chain combines TRBV6-4 with TRBJ1-2, with a possible D match to TRBD1 (5 bases). CDR3 length: 13 amino acids. The germline V and J ends were trimmed by 2 bases and 7 bases, with 11 bases remaining between them. Germline-derived CDR1 and CDR2 are MRHNA and SNTAGT. Here the CDR3 reads CASSDRDRGGYTF. CDR3 DNA: TGTGCCAGCAGTGACAGGGACCGTGGTGGCTACACCTTC.